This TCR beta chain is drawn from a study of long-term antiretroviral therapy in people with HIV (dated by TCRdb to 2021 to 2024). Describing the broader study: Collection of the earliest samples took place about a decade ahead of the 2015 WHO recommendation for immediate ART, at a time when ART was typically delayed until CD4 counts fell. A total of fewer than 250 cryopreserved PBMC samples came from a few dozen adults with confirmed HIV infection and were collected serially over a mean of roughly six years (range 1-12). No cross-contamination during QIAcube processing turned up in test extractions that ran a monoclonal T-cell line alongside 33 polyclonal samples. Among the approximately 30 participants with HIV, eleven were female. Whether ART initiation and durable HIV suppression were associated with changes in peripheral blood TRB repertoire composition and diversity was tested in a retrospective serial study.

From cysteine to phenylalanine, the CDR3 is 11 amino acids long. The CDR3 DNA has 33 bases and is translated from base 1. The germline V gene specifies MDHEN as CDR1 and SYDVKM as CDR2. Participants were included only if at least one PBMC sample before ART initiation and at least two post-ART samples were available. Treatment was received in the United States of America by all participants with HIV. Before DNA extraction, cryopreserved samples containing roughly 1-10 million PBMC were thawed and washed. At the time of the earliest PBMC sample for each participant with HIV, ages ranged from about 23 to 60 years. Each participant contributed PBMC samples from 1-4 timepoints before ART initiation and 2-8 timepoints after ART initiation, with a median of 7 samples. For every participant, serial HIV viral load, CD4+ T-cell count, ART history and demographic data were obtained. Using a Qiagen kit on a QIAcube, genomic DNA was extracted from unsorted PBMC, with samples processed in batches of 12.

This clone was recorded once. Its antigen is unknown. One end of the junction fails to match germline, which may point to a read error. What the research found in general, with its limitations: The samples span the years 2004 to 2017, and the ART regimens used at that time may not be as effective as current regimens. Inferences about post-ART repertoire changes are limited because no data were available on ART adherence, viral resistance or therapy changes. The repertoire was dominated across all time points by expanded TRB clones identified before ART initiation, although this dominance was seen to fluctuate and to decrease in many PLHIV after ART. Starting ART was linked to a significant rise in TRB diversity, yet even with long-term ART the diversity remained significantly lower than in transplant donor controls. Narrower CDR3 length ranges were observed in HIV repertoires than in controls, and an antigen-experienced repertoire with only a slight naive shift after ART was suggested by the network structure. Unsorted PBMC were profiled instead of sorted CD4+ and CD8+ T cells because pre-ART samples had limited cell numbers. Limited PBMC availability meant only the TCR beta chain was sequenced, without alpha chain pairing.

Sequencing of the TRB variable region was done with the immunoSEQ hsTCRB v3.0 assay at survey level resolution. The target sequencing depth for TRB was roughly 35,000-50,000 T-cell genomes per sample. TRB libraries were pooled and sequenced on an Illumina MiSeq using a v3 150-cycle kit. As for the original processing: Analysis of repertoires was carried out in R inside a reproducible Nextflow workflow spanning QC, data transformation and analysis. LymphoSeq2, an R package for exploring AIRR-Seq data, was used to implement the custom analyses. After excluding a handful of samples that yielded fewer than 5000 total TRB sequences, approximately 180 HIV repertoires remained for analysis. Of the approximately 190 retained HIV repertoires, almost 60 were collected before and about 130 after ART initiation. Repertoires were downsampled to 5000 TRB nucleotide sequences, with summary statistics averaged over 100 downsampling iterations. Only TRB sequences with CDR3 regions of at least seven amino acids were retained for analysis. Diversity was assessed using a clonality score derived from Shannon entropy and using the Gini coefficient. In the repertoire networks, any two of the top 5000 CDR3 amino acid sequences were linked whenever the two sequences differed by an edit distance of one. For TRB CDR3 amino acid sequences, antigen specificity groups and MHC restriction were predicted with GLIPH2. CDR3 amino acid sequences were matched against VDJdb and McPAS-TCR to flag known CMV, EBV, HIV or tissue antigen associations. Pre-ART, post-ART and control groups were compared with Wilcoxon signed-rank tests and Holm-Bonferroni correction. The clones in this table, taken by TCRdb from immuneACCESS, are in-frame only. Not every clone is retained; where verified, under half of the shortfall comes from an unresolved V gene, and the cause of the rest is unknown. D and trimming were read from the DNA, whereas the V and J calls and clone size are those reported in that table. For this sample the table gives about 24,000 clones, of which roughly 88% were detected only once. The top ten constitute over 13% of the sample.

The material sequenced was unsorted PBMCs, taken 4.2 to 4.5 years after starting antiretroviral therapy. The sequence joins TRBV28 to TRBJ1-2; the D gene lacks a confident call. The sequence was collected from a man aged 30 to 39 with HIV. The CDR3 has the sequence CASSSKYGYTF. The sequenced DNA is TGTGCCAGCAGTTCTAAGTATGGCTACACCTTC.